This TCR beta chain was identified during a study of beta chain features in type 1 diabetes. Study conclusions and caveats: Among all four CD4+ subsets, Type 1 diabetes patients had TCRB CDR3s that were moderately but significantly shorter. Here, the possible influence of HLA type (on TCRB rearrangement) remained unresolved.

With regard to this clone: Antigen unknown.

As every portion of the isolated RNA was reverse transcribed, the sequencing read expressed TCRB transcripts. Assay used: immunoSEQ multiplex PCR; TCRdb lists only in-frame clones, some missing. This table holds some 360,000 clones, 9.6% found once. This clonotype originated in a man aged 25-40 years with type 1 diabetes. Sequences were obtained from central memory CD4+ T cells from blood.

The CDR3 coding sequence is TGTGCCAGCAGTTCCAGACAGGCTAGCACAGATACGCAGTATTTT. Its translation is CASSSRQASTDTQYF. The gene calls are TRBV6-6 and TRBJ2-3; TRBD1 might be the D (6 bases). This CDR3 is built from 15 residues. CDR1 is MNHNY, CDR2 SVGAGI, per germline (reference sequence). Trimming stripped 4 bases from V and 0 bases from J, with 11 bases between.